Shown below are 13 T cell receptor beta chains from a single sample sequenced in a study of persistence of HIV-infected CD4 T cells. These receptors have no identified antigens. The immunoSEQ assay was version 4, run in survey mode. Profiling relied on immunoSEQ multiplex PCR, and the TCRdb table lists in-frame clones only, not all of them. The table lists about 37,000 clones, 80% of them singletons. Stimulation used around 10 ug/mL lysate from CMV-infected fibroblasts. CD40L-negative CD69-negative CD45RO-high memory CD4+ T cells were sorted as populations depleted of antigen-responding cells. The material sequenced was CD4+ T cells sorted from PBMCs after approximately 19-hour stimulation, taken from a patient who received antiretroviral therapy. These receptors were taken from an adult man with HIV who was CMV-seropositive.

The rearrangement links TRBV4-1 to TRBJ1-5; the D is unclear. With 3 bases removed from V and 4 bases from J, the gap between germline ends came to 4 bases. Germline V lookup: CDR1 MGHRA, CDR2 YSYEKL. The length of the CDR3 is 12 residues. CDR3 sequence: CASSQVNQPQHF. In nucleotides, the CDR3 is TGCGCCAGCAGCCAGGTTAATCAGCCCCAGCATTTT.

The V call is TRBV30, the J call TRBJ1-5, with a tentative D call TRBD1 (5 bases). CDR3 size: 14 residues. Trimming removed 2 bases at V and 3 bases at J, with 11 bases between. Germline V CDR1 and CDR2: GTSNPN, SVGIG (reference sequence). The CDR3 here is CAWSSVGVNQPQHF. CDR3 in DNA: TGTGCCTGGAGTTCAGTGGGGGTCAATCAGCCCCAGCATTTT.

The DNA for the CDR3 is TGTGCCAGCAGTTACGAAATGGGCACTGAAGCTTTCTTT. This encodes CASSYEMGTEAFF. The chain couples TRBV6-2 or TRBV6-3 to TRBJ1-1; D remains ambiguous. From germline, CDR1 is MNHEY and CDR2 SVGEGT. The CDR3 has 13 residues. The V end was cut by 2 bases, the J end by 4 bases, with 8 bases between.

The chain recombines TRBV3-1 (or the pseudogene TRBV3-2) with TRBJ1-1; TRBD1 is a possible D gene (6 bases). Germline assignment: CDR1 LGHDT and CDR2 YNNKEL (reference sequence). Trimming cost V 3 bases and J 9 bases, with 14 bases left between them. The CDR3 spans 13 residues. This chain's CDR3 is CASSQSRGGQAFF. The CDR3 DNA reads TGTGCCAGCAGCCAGTCGAGGGGGGGACAAGCTTTCTTT.

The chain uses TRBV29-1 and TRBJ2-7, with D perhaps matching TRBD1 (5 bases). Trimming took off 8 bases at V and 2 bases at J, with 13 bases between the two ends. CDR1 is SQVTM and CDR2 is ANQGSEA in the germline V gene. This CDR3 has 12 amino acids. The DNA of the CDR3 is TGCAGCATGGCGGCAGGGCCCTACGAGCAGTACTTC. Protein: CSMAAGPYEQYF.

The DNA for the CDR3 is TGTGCCAGCCACCCAGGGGCAAACACCGGGGAGCTGTTTTTT. It translates to CASHPGANTGELFF. The genes are TRBV18 and TRBJ2-2, with TRBD1 as a possible D gene (6 bases). In germline, CDR1 is KGHSH, CDR2 LQKENI. The germline V and J ends were trimmed by 8 bases and 2 bases, with 12 bases remaining between them. The length of the CDR3 is 14 residues.

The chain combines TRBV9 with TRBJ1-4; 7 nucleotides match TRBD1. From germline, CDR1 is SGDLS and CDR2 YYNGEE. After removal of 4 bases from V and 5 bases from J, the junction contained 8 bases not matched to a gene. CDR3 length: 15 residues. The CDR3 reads CASSSQTGLNEKLFF. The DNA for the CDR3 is TGTGCCAGCAGCTCCCAGACAGGGTTAAATGAAAAACTGTTTTTT.

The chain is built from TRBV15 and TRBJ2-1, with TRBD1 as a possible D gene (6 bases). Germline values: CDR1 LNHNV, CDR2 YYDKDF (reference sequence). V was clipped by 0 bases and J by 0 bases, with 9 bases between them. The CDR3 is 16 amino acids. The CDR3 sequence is CATSRDYRVSYNEQFF. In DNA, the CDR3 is TGTGCCACCAGCAGAGATTACAGGGTCTCCTACAATGAGCAGTTCTTC. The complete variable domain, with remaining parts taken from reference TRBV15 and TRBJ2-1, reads DAMVIQNPRYQVTQFGKPVTLSCSQTLNHNVMYWYQQKSSQAPKLLFHYYDKDFNNEADTPDNFQSRRPNTSFCFLDIRSPGLGDTAMYLCATSRDYRVSYNEQFFGPGTRLTVL.

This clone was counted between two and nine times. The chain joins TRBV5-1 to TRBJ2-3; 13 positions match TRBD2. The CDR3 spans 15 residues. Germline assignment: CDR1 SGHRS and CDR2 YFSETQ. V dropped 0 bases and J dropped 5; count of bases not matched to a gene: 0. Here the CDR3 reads CASSLGLAGGDTQYF. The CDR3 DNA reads TGCGCCAGCAGCTTGGGACTAGCGGGGGGAGATACGCAGTATTTT.

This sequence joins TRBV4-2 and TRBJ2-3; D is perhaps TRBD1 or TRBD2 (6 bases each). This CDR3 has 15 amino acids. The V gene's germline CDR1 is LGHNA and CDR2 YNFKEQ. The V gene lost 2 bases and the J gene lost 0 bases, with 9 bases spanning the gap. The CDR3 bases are TGTGCCAGCAGCCAACAGGGGACTAGCACAGATACGCAGTATTTT. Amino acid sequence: CASSQQGTSTDTQYF.

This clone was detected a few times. The CDR3 DNA sequence: TGTGCCAGCAGTTACGGGGACAGTTACAATGAGCAGTTCTTC. Its translation is CASSYGDSYNEQFF. V usage is TRBV6-5 and J usage is TRBJ2-1; 7 bases line up with TRBD1. V shed 2 bases, J shed 4 bases, and the junction held 2 bases outside the gene matches. Germline lookup yields CDR1 MNHEY and CDR2 SVGAGI. The length of the CDR3 is 14 residues.

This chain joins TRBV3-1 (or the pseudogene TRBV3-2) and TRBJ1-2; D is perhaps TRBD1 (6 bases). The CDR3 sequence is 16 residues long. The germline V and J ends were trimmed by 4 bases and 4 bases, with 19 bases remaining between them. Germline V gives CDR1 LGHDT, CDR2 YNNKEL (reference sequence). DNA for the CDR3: TGTGCCAGCAGCCGGGCGGGGGGGGCAGGCCCCTATGGCTACACCTTC. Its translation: CASSRAGGAGPYGYTF.

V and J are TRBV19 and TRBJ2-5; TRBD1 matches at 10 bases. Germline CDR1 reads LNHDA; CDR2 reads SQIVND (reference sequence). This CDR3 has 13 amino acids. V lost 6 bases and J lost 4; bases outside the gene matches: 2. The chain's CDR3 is CASSRDRGETQYF. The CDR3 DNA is TGTGCCAGTAGCAGGGACAGGGGAGAGACCCAGTACTTC. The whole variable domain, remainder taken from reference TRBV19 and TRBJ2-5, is DGGITQSPKYLFRKEGQNVTLSCEQNLNHDAMYWYRQDPGQGLRLIYYSQIVNDFQKGDIAEGYSVSREKKESFPLTVTSAQKNPTAFYLCASSRDRGETQYFGPGTRLLVL.